In this sample, the clone carrying this T cell receptor beta chain turned up many times. The sample comes from a study of blood T cell repertoires in COVID-19. In the study overall: Researchers got acute and convalescent COVID-19 samples from the United States, Italy and Spain. PBMCs, B-cell-depleted T cells, or T cells were the source of the cDNA or gDNA that made up the material.

The CDR3 is 15 residues long. Trimming cost V 0 bases and J 4 bases; bases outside gene matches: 3. Germline CDR1 and CDR2: SGHDT and YYEEEE. In the source study's methods: Estimated nucleated cell counts came from reference gene primer amplification. Assay: immunoSEQ multiplex PCR; the TCRdb copy retains only in-frame clones and omits some. For V, J and clone size, that table is used; D and trimming come from the DNA. This sample carries 250,000 or so clones, around 86% of them seen once, and the ten largest clones take roughly 2%. This clonotype originated in a man in his thirties or forties who had recovered from COVID-19. The rearrangement joins TRBV5-6 to TRBJ2-1, with 8 bases lining up with TRBD2. The sequenced material came from peripheral blood. The CDR3 protein is CASSLGASGYNEQFF. For the CDR3, the DNA is TGTGCCAGCAGCTTGGGAGCTAGCGGGTACAATGAGCAGTTCTTC.